A single sample is the source of the 13 T cell receptor beta chains below, sequenced in a study of CD8+ T cells in alopecia areata. Extraction and reverse transcription of RNA yielded cDNA as the sequencing template. Method: immunoSEQ multiplex PCR; TCRdb's copy keeps in-frame clones and lacks some. There are 110,000 to 150,000 clones in the sample; about 85% occur only once, and about 13% lies in the top ten. Treatment indicated: oral pan-JAK inhibitor, 5-10 mg twice daily. This material consisted of CD8+ T cells sorted from blood, taken at week 4, from a patient treated with tofacitinib. These receptors all stem from a human donor with alopecia areata.

This chain links TRBV4-1 with TRBJ2-5; 8 nucleotides agree with TRBD2. The CDR3 loop spans 15 amino acids. CDR1 MGHRA and CDR2 YSYEKL come from the germline V gene. Trimming at V came to 1 base and at J to 4 bases, leaving 5 bases not matched to a gene. DNA of the CDR3: TGCGCCAGCAGCCAAGGAGCGGGAGATGTAGAGACCCAGTACTTC. This gives the protein CASSQGAGDVETQYF.

The chain is built from TRBV4-1 and TRBJ2-5; D is unclear. The CDR3 is 13 amino acids. V was pared by 0 bases and J by 7 bases, with 9 bases between. Germline V gene data show CDR1 as MGHRA and CDR2 as YSYEKL. The CDR3 loop reads CASSQEFRRTQYF. DNA for the CDR3: TGCGCCAGCAGCCAAGAATTTAGGAGGACCCAGTACTTC.

V usage is TRBV19 and J usage is TRBJ2-7; TRBD1 might be the D (6 bases). CDR3 length equals 13 residues. Trimming took 10 bases from V and 3 from J, leaving 16 bases between them. Germline V gene sequence: CDR1 LNHDA, CDR2 SQIVND (reference sequence). CDR3 in amino acids: CATSPGAHYEQYF. The CDR3 nucleotides are TGTGCCACCTCCCCAGGGGCCCACTACGAGCAGTACTTC.

The chain recombines TRBV29-1 with TRBJ1-1; D is unclear. CDR1 and CDR2 (germline): SQVTM, ANQGSEA. The CDR3 has 10 residues. The V end was cut by 4 bases, the J end by 8 bases, with 8 bases between. The CDR3 DNA reads as TGCAGCGTTGTGCGGGAAGAAGCTTTCTTT. Amino acid sequence: CSVVREEAFF.

The V gene is TRBV30, the J gene TRBJ2-4; D remains ambiguous. The CDR3 consists of 15 residues. Trimming shortened V by 0 bases and J by 0 bases, and 9 bases separated the two germline ends. Per germline, CDR1 GTSNPN and CDR2 SVGIG (reference sequence). CDR3 DNA sequence: TGTGCCTGGAGTGTACAAGTAATAGCCAAAAACATTCAGTACTTC. Its translation is CAWSVQVIAKNIQYF.

The rearrangement joins TRBV7-9 to TRBJ1-2; 10 bases align to TRBD1. CDR1 and CDR2 from the germline V gene are SEHNR and FQNEAQ (reference sequence). The junction had 8 bases not matched to a gene; V was cut back by 5 bases and J by 5 bases. CDR3 length: 15 residues. Written as DNA, the CDR3 is TGTGCCAGCAGCCCACTGTTGGGACAGGGGTATGGCTACACCTTC. Its protein product is CASSPLLGQGYGYTF.

The rearrangement uses TRBV29-1 and TRBJ2-7; D assignment may be TRBD1 or TRBD2 (5 bases each). The length of the CDR3 is 14 residues. Germline V lookup: CDR1 SQVTM, CDR2 ANQGSEA. V was pared by 6 bases and J by 0 bases, with 15 bases between. The CDR3 loop is CSVIGTETSYEQYF. CDR3 nucleotide sequence: TGCAGCGTGATAGGGACCGAGACCTCCTACGAGCAGTACTTC.

This clone has more than one count but fewer than ten. The chain carries TRBV7-9 and TRBJ2-1; D call uncertain. The V gene's germline CDR1 is SEHNR and CDR2 FQNEAQ (reference sequence). V was clipped by 0 bases and J by 6 bases, with 3 bases between them. This CDR3 region has 12 residues. Here the CDR3 DNA reads TGTGCCAGCAGCTTAGCCTCCAATGAGCAGTTCTTC. Amino acid sequence: CASSLASNEQFF.

The V call is TRBV9, the J call TRBJ2-3; D is unresolved. The CDR3 sequence is 16 residues long. Germline values: CDR1 SGDLS, CDR2 YYNGEE. Trimming cost V 1 base and J 2 bases, with 14 bases left between them. In DNA, the CDR3 is TGTGCCAGCAGCGTATGGGGTGAGACCTTCACAGATACGCAGTATTTT. Protein sequence: CASSVWGETFTDTQYF.

This clone appeared a single time. The chain has TRBV11-1 and TRBJ2-7, with D possibly being TRBD1 or TRBD2 (6 bases each). The V and J ends lost 5 bases and 4 bases respectively, with 15 bases between them. This CDR3 is built from 14 residues. The germline CDR1 and CDR2 sequences are SGHAT and FQDESV (reference sequence). CDR3 sequence reads: CASSPGDSHYEQYF. CDR3 DNA sequence: TGTGCCAGCAGCCCAGGGGACTCTCATTACGAGCAGTACTTC.

The table lists this clone with a count of one. The V call is TRBV2, the J call TRBJ2-3; TRBD2 agrees at 11 bases. With V trimmed by 4 bases and J by 5 bases, 14 bases remained unmatched. This CDR3 has 18 amino acids. CDR1 and CDR2 (germline): SNHLY, FYNNEI. The CDR3 reads CASSARLAGQLGRDTQYF. CDR3 sequence (DNA): TGTGCCAGCAGTGCCAGACTAGCGGGGCAACTTGGGAGAGATACGCAGTATTTT.

The chain combines TRBV27 with TRBJ2-7; 7 nucleotides align to TRBD2. V dropped 0 bases and J dropped 0; count of bases not matched to a gene: 5. The CDR3 spans 16 residues. Germline CDR1 is MNHEY and CDR2 is SMNVEV (reference sequence). The chain's CDR3 is CASSLSRAGYSYEQYF. CDR3 coding DNA: TGTGCCAGCAGTTTATCGAGAGCGGGGTACTCCTACGAGCAGTACTTC.

The chain has TRBV7-8 and TRBJ2-5, with TRBD1 identical over 11 bases. The CDR3 is made up of 15 amino acids. With V trimmed by 2 bases and J by 5 bases, 4 bases remained unmatched. Germline V gives CDR1 SGHVS, CDR2 FQNEAQ. DNA for the CDR3: TGTGCCAGCAGCTTATGGGGGACAGGGGGTGAGACCCAGTACTTC. Protein: CASSLWGTGGETQYF.